This entry concerns a single TCR beta chain. The antigen is unknown. TCRdb ran MiXCR on the reads and lists one entry per CDR3 protein. In the table there are a few hundred thousand distinct CDR3 sequences, less than 25% of which are singletons. This entry belongs to a study of T cell repertoires in cytomegalovirus infection. On the study more broadly: Peptides in the study included HLA-C-restricted and HLA-B-restricted CMV epitopes. Public signatures in TCR beta pointed to CMV infection and matching HLA type. Study-wide points: Cumulative public TCR beta family frequency identified carriers of CMV plus the relevant HLA. In two of eight donors, the top clonotype was HLA-C-restricted CMV-specific.

Germline CDR1 reads MDHEN; CDR2 reads SYDVKM. Trimming removed 1 base from V and 8 bases from J, with 14 bases in between. The CDR3 covers 15 residues. This clonotype was obtained from a human donor in good health (CMV status not recorded). Some clones in this sample may be carry-over from other donors' samples. Sequencing used cultured PBMCs, obtained from culture after CMV antigen stimulation. This chain uses TRBV28 with TRBJ1-4; D is unresolved. The CDR3 here is CASSLYMITGEKLFF. The CDR3 DNA follows: TGTGCCAGCAGTTTATATATGATAACGGGGGAAAAACTGTTTTTT.